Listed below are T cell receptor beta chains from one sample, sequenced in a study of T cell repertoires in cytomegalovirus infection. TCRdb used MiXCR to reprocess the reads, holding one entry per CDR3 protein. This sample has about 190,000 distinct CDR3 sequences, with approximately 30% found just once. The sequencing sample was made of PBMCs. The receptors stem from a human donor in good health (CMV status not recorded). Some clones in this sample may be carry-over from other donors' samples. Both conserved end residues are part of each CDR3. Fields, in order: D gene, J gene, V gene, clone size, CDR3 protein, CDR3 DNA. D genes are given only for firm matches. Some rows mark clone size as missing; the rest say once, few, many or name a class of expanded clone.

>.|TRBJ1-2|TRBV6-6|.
CASSKLEGPPHYGYTF
TGTGCCAGCAGTAAGCTCGAGGGGCCCCCTCACTATGGCTACACCTTC
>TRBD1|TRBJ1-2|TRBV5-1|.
CASSHRTGREANYGYTF
TGCGCCAGCAGCCATCGGACAGGGAGAGAAGCTAACTATGGCTACACCTTC
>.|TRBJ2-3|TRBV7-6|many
CASSLGPTTDTQYF
TGTGCCAGCAGCTTAGGCCCGACGACGGATACGCAGTATTTT
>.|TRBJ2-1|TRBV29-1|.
CSVLRPKGYNEQFF
TGCAGCGTCCTCAGACCCAAGGGGTACAATGAGCAGTTCTTC
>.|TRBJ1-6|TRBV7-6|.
CASSLAEQALSSYNSPFHF
TGTGCCAGCAGCTTAGCGGAACAGGCTTTAAGCTCCTATAATTCACCCTTCCACTTT
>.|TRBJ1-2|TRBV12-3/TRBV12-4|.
CASSLNGPDGYTF
TGTGCCAGCAGTTTAAATGGCCCGGACGGCTACACCTTC
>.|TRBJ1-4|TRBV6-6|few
CASSYRALTTNEKLFF
TGTGCCAGCAGTTACAGAGCGCTAACAACTAATGAAAAACTGTTTTTT
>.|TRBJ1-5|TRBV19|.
CASNQLTLMGPQHF
TGTGCCAGTAACCAACTAACCCTAATGGGGCCCCAGCATTTT
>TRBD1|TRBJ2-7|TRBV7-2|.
CASSARTGEPYEQYF
TGTGCCAGCAGCGCCAGGACAGGCGAACCCTACGAGCAGTACTTC
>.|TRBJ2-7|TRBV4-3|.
CASSQGRVGGLGEQYF
TGCGCCAGCAGCCAGGGACGTGTGGGGGGGCTGGGAGAGCAGTACTTC
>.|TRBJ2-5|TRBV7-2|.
CASSSGLGLIQETQYF
TGTGCCAGCAGCTCCGGGCTGGGACTGATACAAGAGACCCAGTACTTC
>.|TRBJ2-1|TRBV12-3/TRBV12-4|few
CASTRPSALSNEQFF
TGTGCCAGCACTCGACCGTCCGCGCTCAGTAATGAGCAGTTCTTC
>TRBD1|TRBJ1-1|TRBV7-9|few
CASSWTGGMDAEAFF
TGTGCCAGCAGCTGGACAGGGGGCATGGACGCTGAAGCTTTCTTT
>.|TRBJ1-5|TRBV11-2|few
CASSRQEGSNQPQHF
TGTGCCAGCAGCCGACAGGAGGGCAGCAATCAGCCCCAGCATTTT
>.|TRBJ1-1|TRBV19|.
CASSIAQSGTQAFF
TGTGCCAGTAGTATAGCACAATCCGGGACCCAAGCTTTCTTT
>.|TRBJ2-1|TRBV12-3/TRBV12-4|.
CASSSFRVYNEQFF
TGTGCCAGCAGCTCTTTCCGGGTCTACAATGAGCAGTTCTTC
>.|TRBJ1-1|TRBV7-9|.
CASSPRERAFF
TGTGCCAGCAGCCCCAGGGAGAGAGCTTTCTTT
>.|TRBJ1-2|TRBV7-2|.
CASSLGNWPGGYTF
TGTGCCAGCAGCTTAGGTAATTGGCCCGGCGGCTACACCTTC
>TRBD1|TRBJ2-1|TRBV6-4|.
CASSPGTGSYNEQFF
TGTGCCAGCAGTCCCGGGACAGGGTCCTACAATGAGCAGTTCTTC
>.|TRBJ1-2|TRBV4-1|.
CASSQGWGGEGYTF
TGCGCCAGCAGCCAAGGATGGGGGGGGGAAGGCTACACCTTC
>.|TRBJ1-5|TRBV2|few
CASSLETVSNQPQHF
TGTGCCAGCAGTTTAGAAACAGTCAGCAATCAGCCCCAGCATTTT
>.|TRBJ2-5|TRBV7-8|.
CASSAQGQETQYF
TGTGCCAGCAGCGCGCAGGGCCAAGAGACCCAGTACTTC
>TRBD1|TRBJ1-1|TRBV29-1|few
CSAGTGSSEAFF
TGCAGCGCCGGGACAGGGTCCTCTGAAGCTTTCTTT
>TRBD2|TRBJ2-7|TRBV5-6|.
CASSLAAGAGEQYF
TGTGCCAGCAGCTTAGCAGCGGGGGCAGGCGAGCAGTACTTC
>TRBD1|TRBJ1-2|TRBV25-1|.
CASSDGAGGCGYTF
TGTGCCAGCAGTGACGGGGCAGGGGGCTGTGGCTACACCTTC
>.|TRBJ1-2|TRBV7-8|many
CASSYTDRDGDGYTF
TGTGCCAGCAGCTACACGGATCGCGATGGCGATGGCTACACCTTC
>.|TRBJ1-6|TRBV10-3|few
CAISPSTLSNSPLHF
TGTGCCATCAGTCCATCCACACTATCTAATTCACCCCTCCACTTT
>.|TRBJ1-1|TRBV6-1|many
CASSFGRGNTEAFF
TGTGCCAGCAGCTTCGGACGGGGAAACACTGAAGCTTTCTTT
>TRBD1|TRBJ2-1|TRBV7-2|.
CASSAPGQGAYNEQFF
TGTGCCAGCAGCGCTCCGGGACAGGGGGCCTACAATGAGCAGTTCTTC
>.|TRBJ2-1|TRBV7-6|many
CASSLRDLHEQFF
TGTGCCAGCAGCCTGAGGGACCTCCATGAGCAGTTCTTC
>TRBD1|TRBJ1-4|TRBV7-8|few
CASSHRGDEKLFF
TGTGCCAGCAGCCACAGGGGTGATGAAAAACTGTTTTTT
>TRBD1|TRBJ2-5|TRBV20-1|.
CSAEQGVEETQYF
TGCAGTGCGGAACAGGGGGTGGAAGAGACCCAGTACTTC
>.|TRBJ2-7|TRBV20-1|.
CSAMGHYEQYF
TGCAGTGCCATGGGGCACTACGAGCAGTACTTC
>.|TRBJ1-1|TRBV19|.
CASSIRGPMNTEAFF
TGTGCCAGTAGTATCCGAGGACCCATGAACACTGAAGCTTTCTTT
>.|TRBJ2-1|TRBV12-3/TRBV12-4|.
CASSLWLSSYDNEQFF
TGTGCCAGCAGTTTATGGTTGTCTAGCTACGACAATGAGCAGTTCTTC
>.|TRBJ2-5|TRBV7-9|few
CASSSGNSGETQYF
TGTGCCAGCAGCTCTGGGAATTCAGGAGAGACCCAGTACTTC
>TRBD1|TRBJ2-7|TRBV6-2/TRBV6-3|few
CASSNRGERHEQYF
TGTGCCAGCAGTAACAGGGGTGAAAGGCACGAGCAGTACTTC
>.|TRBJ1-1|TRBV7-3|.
CASSVLMNTEAFF
TGTGCCAGCAGCGTCCTTATGAACACTGAAGCTTTCTTT
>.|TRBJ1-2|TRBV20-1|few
CSARAGTEYGYTF
TGCAGTGCCCGTGCCGGGACGGAATATGGCTACACCTTC
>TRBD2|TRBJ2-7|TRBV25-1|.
CASSALTSGGRYTYEQYF
TGTGCCAGCAGTGCCTTAACTAGCGGGGGCCGCTATACCTACGAGCAGTACTTC
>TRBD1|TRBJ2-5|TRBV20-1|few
CSARDRPGGTQYF
TGCAGTGCCCGGGACAGGCCCGGGGGGACCCAGTACTTC
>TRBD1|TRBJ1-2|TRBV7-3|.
CASSLTAGGLGYTF
TGTGCCAGCAGCTTAACGGCAGGGGGTCTTGGCTACACCTTC
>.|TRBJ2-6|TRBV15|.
CATSTSRQGLRSGANVLTF
TGTGCCACCAGCACCTCAAGACAGGGACTCCGCTCTGGGGCCAACGTCCTGACTTTC
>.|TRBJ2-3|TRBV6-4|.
CASSEEITDTQYF
TGTGCCAGCAGTGAAGAGATCACAGATACGCAGTATTTT
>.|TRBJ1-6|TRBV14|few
CASSQDDERSYNSPLHF
TGTGCCAGCAGCCAAGATGACGAAAGGTCCTATAATTCACCCCTCCACTTT
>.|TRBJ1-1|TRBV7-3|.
CASSLVRGREAFF
TGTGCCAGCAGCCTCGTTAGGGGGAGGGAAGCTTTCTTT
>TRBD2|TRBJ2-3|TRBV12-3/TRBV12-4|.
CASSPTSRSTDTQYF
TGTGCCAGCAGTCCGACTAGCAGGAGCACAGATACGCAGTATTTT
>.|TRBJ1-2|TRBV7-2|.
CATQRWEANYGYTF
TGTGCCACCCAGCGGTGGGAGGCTAACTATGGCTACACCTTC
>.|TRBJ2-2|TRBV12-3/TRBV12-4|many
CASRPGTSGTGELFF
TGTGCCAGCAGGCCCGGGACCTCTGGCACCGGGGAGCTGTTTTTT
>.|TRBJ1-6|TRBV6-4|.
CASSRETYNSPLHF
TGTGCCAGCAGTCGGGAGACCTATAATTCACCCCTCCACTTT